The 15 T cell receptor beta chains given below trace back to one sample, sequenced in a study of blood T cell repertoires in COVID-19. TCRdb's table, derived via immunoSEQ multiplex PCR, lists solely in-frame clones and lacks some. The sample contains some 180,000 clones, roughly 80% of which appear only once. The sequenced material came from peripheral blood. These receptor sequences come from a middle-aged woman with COVID-19, enrolled during active disease.

The chain uses TRBV10-2 and TRBJ1-1; no definite D call. The germline gives CDR1 WSHSY, CDR2 SAAADI. This CDR3 is 16 amino acids long. Trimming shortened V by 3 bases and J by 0 bases, and 14 bases separated the two germline ends. CDR3: CASSEDRVRLNTEAFF. CDR3 nucleotides: TGCGCCAGCAGTGAAGACCGCGTCAGGTTGAACACTGAAGCTTTCTTT.

The chain carries TRBV5-1 and TRBJ2-1, with TRBD2 as a possible D gene (5 bases). CDR1 SGHRS and CDR2 YFSETQ come from the germline V gene. The germline V and J ends were trimmed by 4 bases and 0 bases, with 17 bases remaining between them. The CDR3 loop spans 17 amino acids. The CDR3 is CASSLEATRVSYNEQFF. The CDR3 DNA follows: TGCGCCAGCAGCCTTGAAGCGACGAGGGTCTCCTACAATGAGCAGTTCTTC.

The chain couples TRBV19 to TRBJ2-3; 9 bases match TRBD1. Germline V gene lookup returns CDR1 LNHDA and CDR2 SQIVND (reference sequence). CDR3 length: 13 amino acids. J gave up 4 bases and V 4 bases, and 0 bases lay outside the gene matches. Written as DNA, the CDR3 is TGTGCCAGTAGTAGGACAGGGGCAGATACGCAGTATTTT. Translating it yields CASSRTGADTQYF.

This chain joins TRBV28 and TRBJ2-3; possible D gene TRBD2, 5 bases. The CDR3 length is 14 residues. From germline, CDR1 is MDHEN and CDR2 SYDVKM. The V and J ends lost 6 bases and 0 bases respectively, with 10 bases between them. Written as DNA, the CDR3 is TGTGCCAGCAGACCGAGCGGTAGCACAGATACGCAGTATTTT. Its translation: CASRPSGSTDTQYF.

This chain joins TRBV10-3 and TRBJ2-7; 9 bases align to TRBD2. Germline assignment: CDR1 ENHRY and CDR2 SYGVKD. Losses at the gene ends were 3 bases for V and 6 bases for J; bases not matched to a gene: 3. The CDR3 runs to 13 residues. The DNA of the CDR3 is TGTGCCATCAGTGACGGACTAGCGTTCGAGCAGTACTTC. Its protein product is CAISDGLAFEQYF.

V gene TRBV7-2 combines with J gene TRBJ2-3; maybe TRBD2 (6 bases). V was cut by 3 bases and J by 2 bases, with 9 bases left in between. This CDR3 contains 14 residues. Germline CDR1 is SGHTA and CDR2 is FQGNSA. CDR3 protein: CASSFWGDTDTQYF. Here the CDR3 DNA reads TGTGCCAGCAGCTTTTGGGGGGACACAGATACGCAGTATTTT.

The chain has TRBV5-5 and TRBJ2-7; 7 bases fit TRBD1. The CDR3 sequence is 16 residues long. J was trimmed by 0 bases and V by 4 bases; bases with no gene match: 10. Germline CDR1 SGHKS, CDR2 YYEKEE (reference sequence). CDR3 sequence (DNA): TGTGCCAGCAGCCGTACCCAGGGGGTTAACTCCTACGAGCAGTACGTC. This translates into CASSRTQGVNSYEQYV.

The gene calls are TRBV27 and TRBJ2-7; 14 bases match TRBD2. Per germline, CDR1 MNHEY and CDR2 SMNVEV (reference sequence). Losses at the gene ends were 5 bases for V and 6 bases for J; bases not matched to a gene: 3. The CDR3 length is 14 residues. The CDR3 nucleotides are TGTGCCAGCAGTGTCGGGACTAGCGGGAGCGAGCAGTACTTC. It is translated as CASSVGTSGSEQYF.

This chain joins TRBV4-1 and TRBJ1-2; D ambiguous. CDR3 length: 12 residues. V dropped 3 bases and J dropped 1 base, with 3 bases sitting between them. Germline V gene sequence: CDR1 MGHRA, CDR2 YSYEKL. The CDR3 DNA sequence: TGCGCCAGCAGCCACGGTAACTATGGCTACACCTTC. This sequence encodes CASSHGNYGYTF.

The chain has TRBV9 and TRBJ2-2, with D uncertain. The V end was cut by 0 bases, the J end by 6 bases, with 15 bases between. Per germline, CDR1 SGDLS and CDR2 YYNGEE. The CDR3 loop spans 16 amino acids. DNA of the CDR3: TGTGCCAGCAGCGTAGGTATCGAGCATTACCCCGGGGAGCTGTTTTTT. This gives the protein CASSVGIEHYPGELFF.

This clone appeared a few times. The chain uses TRBV4-2 and TRBJ1-2; the D gene is possibly TRBD1 (5 bases). CDR3 length: 16 residues. From germline, CDR1 is LGHNA and CDR2 YNFKEQ. Trimming took 0 bases from V and 4 from J, leaving 15 bases between them. CDR3 sequence (DNA): TGTGCCAGCAGCCAAGACGTAGGGGAACAAGTCTATGGCTACACCTTC. Residues: CASSQDVGEQVYGYTF.

The chain has TRBV5-6 and TRBJ1-6; the match to TRBD1 covers 7 bases. The length of the CDR3 is 15 residues. Per germline, CDR1 SGHDT and CDR2 YYEEEE. V dropped 3 bases and J dropped 14; count of bases not matched to a gene: 14. The CDR3 sequence is CASSSPRQGLKALHF. In nucleotides, the CDR3 is TGTGCCAGCAGCTCGCCGCGACAGGGATTGAAAGCCCTCCACTTT.

V gene TRBV2 combines with J gene TRBJ2-3, with D possibly TRBD2 on 5 matching bases. The CDR3 sequence is 15 residues long. Trimming removed 3 bases from V and 5 bases from J, with 15 bases in between. Germline V gene lookup returns CDR1 SNHLY and CDR2 FYNNEI. CDR3 sequence: CASSDRPPGVDTQYF. DNA of the CDR3: TGTGCCAGCAGTGATAGGCCCCCCGGGGTAGATACGCAGTATTTT.

The chain joins TRBV29-1 to TRBJ1-1, with 7 bases that match TRBD1. The CDR3 loop spans 13 amino acids. V trimming: 6 bases; J trimming: 3 bases; junction bases outside the gene matches: 7. The V gene's germline CDR1 is SQVTM and CDR2 ANQGSEA. The CDR3 loop is CSVCRGLHTEAFF. CDR3 sequence (DNA): TGCAGCGTGTGCAGGGGGTTGCACACTGAAGCTTTCTTT.

The genes are TRBV29-1 and TRBJ2-2; D is possibly TRBD2 (6 bases). The ends were cut back, 4 bases at V and 7 bases at J, with 19 bases in the middle. Germline CDR1 and CDR2: SQVTM and ANQGSEA. The CDR3 extends over 15 amino acids. CDR3 sequence reads: CSVVGGGGRFGELFF. Here the CDR3 DNA reads TGCAGCGTTGTAGGTGGGGGAGGACGTTTCGGGGAGCTGTTTTTT.